The 8 T cell receptor beta chains reported below all come from one sample, sequenced in a study of OX40 agonist ivuxolimab in advanced cancers. Generated by immunoSEQ multiplex PCR, the TCRdb table keeps only in-frame clones and is missing some. The sample holds around 58,000 clones, around 84% seen once. The sequences come from CD4+ or CD8+ T cells sorted from blood, collected in a trial of the OX40 agonist ivuxolimab. The receptors were sampled from an adult with an advanced solid tumor such as melanoma, head and neck, liver or kidney cancer.

V usage is TRBV29-1 and J usage is TRBJ2-1, with 8 nucleotides matching TRBD1. Germline V lookup: CDR1 SQVTM, CDR2 ANQGSEA. This CDR3 has 16 residues. Trimming at V came to 6 bases and at J to 4 bases, leaving 14 bases not matched to a gene. As DNA, the CDR3 is TGCAGCGTCCGCCTGCCGGGGGACAGGTTATACAATGAGCAGTTCTTC. It codes for CSVRLPGDRLYNEQFF.

This rearrangement joins TRBV7-6 to TRBJ2-5; D call uncertain. This CDR3 has 11 residues. The ends were cut back, 3 bases at V and 3 bases at J, with 2 bases in the middle. Looked up from germline, CDR1 is SGHVS and CDR2 is FNYEAQ. CDR3 nucleotides: TGTGCCAGCAGCTTGAAAGAGACCCAGTACTTC. Translation: CASSLKETQYF.

The chain combines TRBV7-2 with TRBJ2-3; 8 bases fit TRBD2. This CDR3 region has 16 residues. V was pared by 5 bases and J by 4 bases, with 11 bases of the junction left unmatched. Germline loops: CDR1 SGHTA, CDR2 FQGNSA. The CDR3 nucleotides read TGTGCCAGCAGCCGGTATAGCGGGGCCACGGCAGATACGCAGTATTTT. This sequence encodes CASSRYSGATADTQYF.

This chain uses TRBV11-2 with TRBJ2-1; 9 bases are a match to TRBD2. Trimming removed 1 base from V and 9 bases from J; junction bases left unmatched: 7. The CDR3 is made up of 15 amino acids. The germline V gene encodes CDR1 SGHAT and CDR2 FQNNGV. CDR3 residues: CASSLGVAGVGEQFF. In nucleotides, the CDR3 is TGTGCCAGCAGCTTAGGGGTAGCGGGAGTCGGTGAGCAGTTCTTC.

V usage is TRBV25-1 and J usage is TRBJ2-3, with D possibly being TRBD1 (6 bases). This CDR3 spans 12 amino acids. Germline values: CDR1 MGHDK, CDR2 SYGVNS. V dropped 6 bases and J dropped 8 bases, with 12 bases sitting between them. The CDR3 loop is CASSPSQGTQYF. The CDR3 region has the DNA TGTGCCAGCAGCCCGTCACAGGGTACGCAGTATTTT.

V gene TRBV6-5 combines with J gene TRBJ2-1, with 8 bases lining up with TRBD2. In germline, CDR1 is MNHEY, CDR2 SVGAGI. The CDR3 covers 15 residues. The V gene end was trimmed by 5 bases and the J gene end by 6 bases; junction bases not matched to a gene: 9. The CDR3 protein is CASSLGLVARNEQFF. The CDR3 DNA reads as TGTGCCAGCAGTCTGGGACTAGTTGCTCGCAATGAGCAGTTCTTC.

The chain has TRBV30 and TRBJ1-5, with D perhaps matching TRBD1 (5 bases). The CDR3 sequence is 18 residues long. CDR1 and CDR2 (germline): GTSNPN, SVGIG (reference sequence). Trimming took 0 bases from V and 1 from J, leaving 19 bases between them. The DNA for the CDR3 is TGTGCCTGGAGTGTACGAGGGGCGGGGATGGGGAGCAATCAGCCCCAGCATTTT. Translating it yields CAWSVRGAGMGSNQPQHF.

The chain is built from TRBV7-9 and TRBJ2-1, with 12 bases lining up with TRBD2. CDR1 SEHNR and CDR2 FQNEAQ come from the germline V gene (reference sequence). V lost 5 bases, J lost 8 bases, and 10 bases stayed unmatched. This CDR3 is built from 16 residues. CDR3 nucleotides: TGTGCCAGCAGCCCTCCTAGCGGGAGGGCCAGCGATGAGCAGTTCTTC. Its translation: CASSPPSGRASDEQFF.